The rows below give T cell receptor beta chains drawn from one sample of a study of blood T cell repertoires in COVID-19. Sequencing used immunoSEQ multiplex PCR; TCRdb keeps in-frame clones, though not all of them. The profile shows about 400,000 clones, around nine tenths of them singletons. Source material: PBMCs or T cells enriched from blood (not recorded which). These receptors were collected from a woman aged 30 to 39 with acute COVID-19. Each CDR3 is given with its conserved first and last residue. Each record gives: D gene, clone size, V gene, J gene, CDR3 protein, CDR3 DNA. A D gene is named only where the DNA matches it firmly. Only some rows state a clone size, as once, few, many or a class for expanded clones.

>.|.|TRBV12-3/TRBV12-4|TRBJ1-6
CASSPQNSPLHF
TGTGCCAGCAGTCCTCAGAATTCACCCCTCCACTTT
>.|.|TRBV5-6|TRBJ1-5
CASSLLGRGSNQPQHF
TGTGCCAGCAGCTTGCTTGGCAGGGGAAGCAATCAGCCCCAGCATTTT
>TRBD2|.|TRBV6-1|TRBJ2-1
CASSGGGRAPARPYNEQFF
TGTGCCAGCAGTGGGGGGGGGAGGGCCCCGGCTCGTCCCTACAATGAGCAGTTCTTC
>.|.|TRBV5-1|TRBJ2-7
CASSYDLNFPLEQYF
TGCGCCAGCAGCTATGACTTAAACTTCCCCCTGGAGCAGTACTTC
>.|.|TRBV10-3|TRBJ1-2
CAISVTAGALNYGYTF
TGTGCCATCAGTGTTACAGCTGGGGCCCTTAACTATGGCTACACCTTC
>TRBD1|.|TRBV6-5|TRBJ1-1
CASSRTGVMNTEAFF
TGTGCCAGCAGCCGGACAGGGGTTATGAACACTGAAGCTTTCTTT
>.|once|TRBV7-9|TRBJ2-1
CASSSWTATYNEQFF
TGTGCCAGCAGCTCATGGACAGCCACCTACAATGAGCAGTTCTTC
>TRBD1|.|TRBV24-1|TRBJ1-1
CATSPGTENTEAFF
TGTGCCACCAGTCCCGGGACAGAGAACACTGAAGCTTTCTTT
>.|.|TRBV10-2|TRBJ1-1
CASSPWGVNTEAFF
TGCGCCAGCAGCCCTTGGGGCGTGAACACTGAAGCTTTCTTT
>TRBD1|.|TRBV9|TRBJ2-7
CASSDRDREYEQYF
TGTGCCAGCAGCGACCGGGACAGGGAATACGAGCAGTACTTC
>.|.|TRBV19|TRBJ1-2
CASSNRGNYGYTF
TGTGCCAGTAGTAACCGGGGGAACTATGGCTACACCTTC
>.|.|TRBV6-6|TRBJ2-1
CASGLTASSYNEQFF
TGTGCCAGCGGACTTACGGCCTCCTCCTACAATGAGCAGTTCTTC
>TRBD1|once|TRBV27|TRBJ1-2
CASSPGTGVYGYTF
TGTGCCAGCAGCCCTGGGACAGGGGTCTATGGCTACACCTTC
>TRBD2|once|TRBV24-1|TRBJ2-3
CATSPRGESTDTQYF
TGTGCCACCAGCCCTCGGGGGGAATCCACAGATACGCAGTATTTT
>.|.|TRBV6-2/TRBV6-3|TRBJ1-5
CASSLFRGDQPQHF
TGTGCCAGCAGTTTATTCCGAGGAGATCAGCCCCAGCATTTT
>TRBD2|.|TRBV4-2|TRBJ2-2
CASSPRPGGANTGELFF
TGTGCCAGCAGCCCACGGCCGGGGGGGGCGAACACCGGGGAGCTGTTTTTT
>TRBD1|.|TRBV10-3|TRBJ1-6
CAISELGQGRWDSPLHF
TGTGCCATCAGTGAGTTAGGACAGGGACGGTGGGATTCACCCCTCCACTTT
>.|.|TRBV9|TRBJ1-4
CASSGRHRGGEKLFF
TGTGCCAGCAGCGGACGACACCGAGGAGGAGAAAAACTGTTTTTT
>.|.|TRBV10-3|TRBJ1-2
CAISEGGPYGYTF
TGTGCCATCAGTGAGGGAGGGCCCTATGGCTACACCTTC
>.|once|TRBV10-2|TRBJ1-4
CASSVSFPGQSTNEKLFF
TGCGCCAGCAGTGTTTCTTTTCCAGGACAGTCGACTAATGAAAAACTGTTTTTT
>.|.|TRBV4-2|TRBJ1-1
CASSQEANTEAFF
TGTGCCAGCAGCCAAGAAGCGAACACTGAAGCTTTCTTT
>.|.|TRBV6-5|TRBJ1-1
CASSYPGVGRAFF
TGTGCCAGCAGTTACCCAGGGGTAGGGCGAGCTTTCTTT
>TRBD1|.|TRBV7-2|TRBJ2-7
CASSLTGTGYPYEQYF
TGTGCCAGCAGCTTAACCGGGACAGGGTATCCCTACGAGCAGTACTTC
>.|.|TRBV10-3|TRBJ2-1
CAISEPKAGPYNEQFF
TGTGCCATCAGTGAGCCGAAAGCGGGCCCCTACAATGAGCAGTTCTTC
>.|.|TRBV7-9|TRBJ2-7
CASSPEAGDYEQYF
TGTGCCAGCAGCCCCGAAGCAGGGGACTACGAGCAGTACTTC
>.|once|TRBV9|TRBJ2-1
CASSVRGDVYNEQFF
TGTGCCAGCAGCGTACGGGGTGACGTATACAATGAGCAGTTCTTC
>.|.|TRBV2|TRBJ2-1
CASSEELPGLLSYNEQFF
TGTGCCAGCAGTGAAGAACTGCCGGGACTGCTCTCCTACAATGAGCAGTTCTTC
>.|.|TRBV30|TRBJ2-3
CAWSVGQTDTQYF
TGTGCCTGGAGTGTAGGACAGACAGATACGCAGTATTTT
>.|.|TRBV3-1/TRBV3-2|TRBJ1-2
CASSQDPASYVGYTF
TGTGCCAGCAGCCAAGATCCAGCGTCCTATGTGGGCTACACCTTC
>TRBD1|.|TRBV29-1|TRBJ2-1
CSADRPTYNEQFF
TGCAGCGCGGACAGGCCGACCTACAATGAGCAGTTCTTC
>.|.|TRBV27|TRBJ1-2
CASSLRGDGYTF
TGTGCCAGCAGTTTGCGCGGGGATGGCTACACCTTC
>TRBD1|.|TRBV5-1|TRBJ1-1
CASSSVLQGASTEAFF
TGCGCCAGCAGCTCGGTACTACAGGGGGCGAGCACTGAAGCTTTCTTT
>TRBD2|.|TRBV4-1|TRBJ2-1
CASSTWGGNEQFF
TGCGCCAGCTCGACCTGGGGGGGCAATGAGCAGTTCTTC
>.|.|TRBV6-5|TRBJ1-1
CASRGQGPLRAFF
TGTGCCAGCAGGGGGCAGGGGCCGCTCCGAGCTTTCTTT
>.|.|TRBV18|TRBJ2-3
CASSLSRNGGTDTQYF
TGTGCCAGCTCACTATCCCGAAACGGGGGCACAGATACGCAGTATTTT
>.|.|TRBV30|TRBJ1-2
CAFPRVGYGYTF
TGTGCCTTTCCGAGGGTAGGGTATGGCTACACCTTC
>TRBD2|.|TRBV18|TRBJ2-2
CASSPVGGASGELFF
TGTGCCAGCTCACCAGTCGGGGGGGCGTCCGGGGAGCTGTTTTTT
>TRBD1|.|TRBV7-2|TRBJ1-1
CASSLGGTVEAFF
TGTGCCAGCAGCTTAGGGGGGACAGTTGAAGCTTTCTTT
>.|.|TRBV7-9|TRBJ2-2
CASSSLQGNTGELFF
TGTGCCAGCAGCTCCCTACAGGGGAACACCGGGGAGCTGTTTTTT
>TRBD1|.|TRBV15|TRBJ1-2
CATSRAAGQGGNYGYTF
TGTGCCACCAGCAGAGCCGCCGGACAGGGAGGTAACTATGGCTACACCTTC
>TRBD1|.|TRBV4-1|TRBJ1-1
CASTRGDRARGMNTEAFF
TGCGCCAGCACCCGAGGGGACAGGGCGAGGGGTATGAACACTGAAGCTTTCTTT
>TRBD1|.|TRBV24-1|TRBJ2-2
CATSSIERGHTGELFF
TGTGCCACCAGTAGTATAGAAAGGGGGCACACCGGGGAGCTGTTTTTT
>TRBD1|.|TRBV7-3|TRBJ2-1
CASSEGTGKGHEQFF
TGTGCCAGCAGCGAGGGGACAGGGAAGGGACATGAGCAGTTCTTC
>.|.|TRBV7-3|TRBJ1-1
CASSSPWRDLNTEAFF
TGTGCCAGCAGCTCACCATGGCGGGATCTGAACACTGAAGCTTTCTTT
>.|.|TRBV5-5|TRBJ1-2
CASSLAGRSNYGYTF
TGTGCCAGCAGCTTGGCGGGTAGATCTAACTATGGCTACACCTTC
>.|.|TRBV4-1|TRBJ2-6
CASSHRQGSSGANVLTF
TGCGCCAGCAGCCACCGCCAGGGCAGCTCTGGGGCCAACGTCCTGACTTTC
>.|.|TRBV19|TRBJ1-1
CASSIGSGNTEAFF
TGTGCCAGTAGTATAGGATCGGGGAACACTGAAGCTTTCTTT
>.|few|TRBV7-3|TRBJ2-7
CASSPTAESYEQYF
TGTGCCAGCAGCCCAACAGCGGAGTCCTACGAGCAGTACTTC
>.|.|TRBV24-1|TRBJ2-3
CATSGGVVTGTDTQYF
TGTGCCACCAGTGGGGGGGTCGTAACTGGCACAGATACGCAGTATTTT
>.|.|TRBV10-1|TRBJ1-3
CASSESPFGSGNTIYF
TGCGCCAGCAGTGAGTCCCCCTTCGGCTCTGGAAACACCATATATTTT
>TRBD2|.|TRBV29-1|TRBJ2-3
CSVVASGSTDTQYF
TGCAGCGTTGTGGCTAGCGGGAGCACAGATACGCAGTATTTT
>TRBD1|.|TRBV9|TRBJ1-2
CASRGTGGFYGYTF
TGTGCCAGCAGGGGGACAGGGGGATTCTATGGCTACACCTTC
>.|.|TRBV5-1|TRBJ1-5
CASSLKIWWGAPPQHF
TGCGCCAGCAGCTTGAAAATATGGTGGGGAGCCCCGCCCCAGCATTTT
>TRBD1|.|TRBV6-5|TRBJ1-4
CASRMGQGEKLFF
TGTGCCAGCAGGATGGGACAGGGGGAGAAACTGTTTTTT
>TRBD1|.|TRBV7-9|TRBJ1-3
CASSRRTGLTIYF
TGTGCCAGCAGCCGACGGACAGGCCTCACCATATATTTT
>TRBD2|.|TRBV18|TRBJ2-7
CASSPRRTSGGSSYEQYF
TGTGCCAGCTCACCGAGAAGGACTAGCGGGGGGAGCTCCTACGAGCAGTACTTC
>TRBD2|.|TRBV4-1|TRBJ2-1
CASSQELWQRGYNEQFF
TGCGCCAGCAGCCAAGAGCTATGGCAGCGGGGCTACAATGAGCAGTTCTTC
>TRBD1|once|TRBV4-2|TRBJ1-5
CASSHTDRVGNQPQHF
TGTGCCAGCAGCCATACTGACAGGGTGGGGAATCAGCCCCAGCATTTT
>TRBD1|.|TRBV7-9|TRBJ1-4
CASSPRGTGKNEKLFF
TGTGCCAGCAGTCCGCGGGGGACAGGCAAGAATGAAAAACTGTTTTTT